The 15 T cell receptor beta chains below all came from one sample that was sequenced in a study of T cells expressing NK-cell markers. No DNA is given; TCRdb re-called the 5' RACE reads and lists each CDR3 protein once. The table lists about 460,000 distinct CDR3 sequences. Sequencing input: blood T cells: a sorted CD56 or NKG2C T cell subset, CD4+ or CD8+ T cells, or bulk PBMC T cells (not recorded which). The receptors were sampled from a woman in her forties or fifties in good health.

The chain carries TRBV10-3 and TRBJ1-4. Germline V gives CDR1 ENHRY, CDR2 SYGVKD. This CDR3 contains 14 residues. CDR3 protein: CAISERGGHEKLFF.

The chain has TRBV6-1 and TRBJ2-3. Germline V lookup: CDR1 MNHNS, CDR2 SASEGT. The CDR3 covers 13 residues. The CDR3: CASTRTGTDTQYF.

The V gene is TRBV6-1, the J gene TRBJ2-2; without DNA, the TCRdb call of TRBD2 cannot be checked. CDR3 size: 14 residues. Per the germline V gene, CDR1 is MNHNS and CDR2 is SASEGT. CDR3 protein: CASWKLAGPGELFF.

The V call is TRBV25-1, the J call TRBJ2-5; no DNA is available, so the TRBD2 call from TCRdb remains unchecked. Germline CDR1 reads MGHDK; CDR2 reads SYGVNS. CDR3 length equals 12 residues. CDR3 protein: CASRGQAGTQYF.

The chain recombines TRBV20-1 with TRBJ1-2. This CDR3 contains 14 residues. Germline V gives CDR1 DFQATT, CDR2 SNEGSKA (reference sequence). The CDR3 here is CSALALAVDYGYTF.

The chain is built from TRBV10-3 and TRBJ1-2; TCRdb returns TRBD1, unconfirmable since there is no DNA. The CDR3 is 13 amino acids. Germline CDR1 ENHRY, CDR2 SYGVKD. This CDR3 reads CAISGGQNYGYTF.

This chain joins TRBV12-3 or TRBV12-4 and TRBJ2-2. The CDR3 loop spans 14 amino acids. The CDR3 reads CASTLRRRSGELFF.

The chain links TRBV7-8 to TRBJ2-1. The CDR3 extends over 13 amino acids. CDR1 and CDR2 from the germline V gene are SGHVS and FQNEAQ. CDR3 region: CASTGGSYNEQFF.

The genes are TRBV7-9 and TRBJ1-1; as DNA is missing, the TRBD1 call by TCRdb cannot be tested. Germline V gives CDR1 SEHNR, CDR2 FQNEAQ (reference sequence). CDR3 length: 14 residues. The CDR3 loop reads CASSLRQASTEAFF.

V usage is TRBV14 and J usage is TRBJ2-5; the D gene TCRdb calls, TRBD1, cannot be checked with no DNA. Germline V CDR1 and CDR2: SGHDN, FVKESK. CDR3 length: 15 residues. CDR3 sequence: CASSPWTGGLTTQYF. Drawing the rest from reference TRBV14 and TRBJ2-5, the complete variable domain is EAGVTQFPSHSVIEKGQTVTLRCDPISGHDNLYWYRRVMGKEIKFLLHFVKESKQDESGMPNNRFLAERTGGTYSTLKVQPAELEDSGVYFCASSPWTGGLTTQYFGPGTRLLVL.

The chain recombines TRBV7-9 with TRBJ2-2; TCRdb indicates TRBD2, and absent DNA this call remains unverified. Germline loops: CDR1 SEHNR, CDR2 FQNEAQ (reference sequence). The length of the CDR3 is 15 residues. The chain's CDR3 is CASSLPSGSTGELFF.

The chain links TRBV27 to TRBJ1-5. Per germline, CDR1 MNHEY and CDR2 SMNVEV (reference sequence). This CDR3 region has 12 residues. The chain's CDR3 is CASRESNQPQHF.

The CDR3: CASRRGQGSYTF. V usage is TRBV6-5 and J usage is TRBJ1-2; TCRdb names TRBD1, which stays unverified in the absence of DNA. From germline, CDR1 is MNHEY and CDR2 SVGAGI. CDR3 length: 12 residues.

CDR3 residues: CASSQRTGAKNIQYF. The chain carries TRBV3-1 and TRBJ2-4; the D gene TCRdb calls, TRBD1, cannot be checked with no DNA. Germline values: CDR1 LGHDT, CDR2 YNNKEL (reference sequence). The CDR3 is 15 amino acids. Together with reference TRBV3-1 and TRBJ2-4, the CDR3 gives the full variable domain: DTAVSQTPKYLVTQMGNDKSIKCEQNLGHDTMYWYKQDSKKFLKIMFSYNNKELIINETVPNRFSPKSPDKAHLNLHINSLELGDSAVYFCASSQRTGAKNIQYFGAGTRLSVL.

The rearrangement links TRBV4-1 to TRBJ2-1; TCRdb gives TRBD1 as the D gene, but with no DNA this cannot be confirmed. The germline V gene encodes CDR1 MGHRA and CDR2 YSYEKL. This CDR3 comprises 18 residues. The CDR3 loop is CASSRQGANLRTRNEQFF.